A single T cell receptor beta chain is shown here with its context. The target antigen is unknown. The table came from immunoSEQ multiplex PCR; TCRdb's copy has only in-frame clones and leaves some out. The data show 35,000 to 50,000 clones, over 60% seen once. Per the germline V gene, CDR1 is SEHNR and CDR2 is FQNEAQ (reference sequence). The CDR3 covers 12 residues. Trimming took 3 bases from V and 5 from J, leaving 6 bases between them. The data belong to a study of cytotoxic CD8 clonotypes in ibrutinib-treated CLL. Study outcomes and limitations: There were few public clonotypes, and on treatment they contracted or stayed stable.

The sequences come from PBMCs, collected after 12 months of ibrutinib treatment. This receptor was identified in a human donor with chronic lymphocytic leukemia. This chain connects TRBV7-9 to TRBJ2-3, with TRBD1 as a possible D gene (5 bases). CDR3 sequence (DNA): TGTGCCAGCAGCTTCCAGGGAGATACGCAGTATTTT. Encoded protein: CASSFQGDTQYF.